This T cell receptor beta chain stems from a study of blood T cell repertoires in COVID-19. As for the study in general: Acute-phase and convalescent COVID-19 samples originated in the United States, Italy and Spain. The cDNA or gDNA used as material had been derived from T cells, B-cell-depleted T cells, or PBMCs.

Per the study methods: Reference gene primer amplification gave nucleated cell count estimates. Some clones are missing from TCRdb's copy, which holds only in-frame ones; the method was immunoSEQ multiplex PCR. Clonal size and the V and J genes are those of that table, whereas D and trimming came from the DNA. In the table there are about 72,000 clones, 70% to 90% of which are singletons. What was sequenced was peripheral blood. This sequence was found in a man in his 70s with active or convalescent COVID-19.

The CDR3 loop reads CASSLVKGNYGYTF. The CDR3 coding sequence is TGCGCCAGCAGCTTGGTCAAGGGGAACTATGGCTACACCTTC. The chain couples TRBV5-1 to TRBJ1-2, with D possibly TRBD1 on 5 matching bases. Germline CDR1 is SGHRS and CDR2 is YFSETQ. The ends were cut back, 0 bases at V and 2 bases at J, with 8 bases in the middle. There are 14 residues in the CDR3.